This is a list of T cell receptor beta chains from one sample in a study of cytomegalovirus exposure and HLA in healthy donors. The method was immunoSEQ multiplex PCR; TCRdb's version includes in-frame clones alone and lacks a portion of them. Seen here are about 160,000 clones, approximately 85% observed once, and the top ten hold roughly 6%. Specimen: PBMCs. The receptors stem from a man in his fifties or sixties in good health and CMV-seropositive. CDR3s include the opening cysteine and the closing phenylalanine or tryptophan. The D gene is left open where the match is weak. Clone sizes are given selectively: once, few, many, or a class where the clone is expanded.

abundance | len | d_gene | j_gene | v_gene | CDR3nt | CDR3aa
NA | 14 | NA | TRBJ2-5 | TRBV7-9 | TGTGCCAGCAGCTTAATCGTCCAGGGCGGGGAGCAGTACTTC | CASSLIVQGGEQYF
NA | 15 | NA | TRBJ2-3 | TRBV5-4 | TGTGCCAGCAGCTTTAGCGGAGCTAGCACAGATACGCAGTATTTT | CASSFSGASTDTQYF
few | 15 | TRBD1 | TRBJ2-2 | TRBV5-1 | TGCGCCAGCAGCTTGGACAGGGGAAGTTCCGGGGAGCTGTTTTTT | CASSLDRGSSGELFF
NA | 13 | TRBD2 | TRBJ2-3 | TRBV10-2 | TGCGCCAGCAAACTAGCGGGAGTAGATACGCAGTATTTT | CASKLAGVDTQYF
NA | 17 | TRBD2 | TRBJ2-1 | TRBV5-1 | TGCGCCAGCAGCTTGGGGGTGGGCGGGAGCTCCTACAATGAGCAGTTCTTC | CASSLGVGGSSYNEQFF
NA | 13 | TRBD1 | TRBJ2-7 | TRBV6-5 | TGTGCCAGCAGCCGGACAGGGGTTTACGAGCAGTACTTC | CASSRTGVYEQYF
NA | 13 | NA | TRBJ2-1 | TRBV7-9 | TGTGCCAGCGAGAGGGAATGGGGCAATGAGCAGTTCTTC | CASEREWGNEQFF
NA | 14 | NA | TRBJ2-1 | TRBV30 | TGTGCCTGGAATCTGGGCAACAGGCACACTGAGCAGTTCTTC | CAWNLGNRHTEQFF
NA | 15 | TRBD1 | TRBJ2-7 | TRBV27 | TGTGCCAGCAGAAGACCGGGACAGGGTTCCCACGAGCAGTACTTC | CASRRPGQGSHEQYF
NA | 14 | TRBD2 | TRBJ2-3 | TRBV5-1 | TGCGCCAGCAGCATAGGGGACTACGAAGATACGCAGTATTTT | CASSIGDYEDTQYF
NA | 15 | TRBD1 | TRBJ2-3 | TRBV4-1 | TGCGCCAGCAGCCTGGACAGGGGGCAGGGAGATACGCAGTATTTT | CASSLDRGQGDTQYF
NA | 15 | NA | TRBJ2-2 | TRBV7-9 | TGTGCCAGCAGCTTAGGGGCAGCCAACACCGGGGAGCTGTTTTTT | CASSLGAANTGELFF
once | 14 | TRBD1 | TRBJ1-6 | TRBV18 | TGTGCCAGCTCAGGACAGGGTGTATTTTCACCCCTCCACTTT | CASSGQGVFSPLHF
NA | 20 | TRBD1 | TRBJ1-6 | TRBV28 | TGTGCCAGCAGTTTAGACCTTAACCGGGACAGGGGGTTCGGTAATTCACCCCTCCACTTT | CASSLDLNRDRGFGNSPLHF
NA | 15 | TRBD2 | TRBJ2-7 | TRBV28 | TGTGCCAGCAGTTTAGCGGGAGGGCCTAGGTACGAGCAGTACTTC | CASSLAGGPRYEQYF
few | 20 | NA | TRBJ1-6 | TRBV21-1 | TGTGCCAGCAGCGCACTATCGGACAGGGTCTGGTCCGGTTCTAATTCACCCCTCCACTTT | CASSALSDRVWSGSNSPLHF
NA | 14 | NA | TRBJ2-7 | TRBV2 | TGTGCCAGCAGGGAAACAGATGACTCCTACGAGCAGTACTTC | CASRETDDSYEQYF
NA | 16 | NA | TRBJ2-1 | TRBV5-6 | TGTGCCAGCAGCTTGACTCTCTCGAGCTCCTACAATGAGCAGTTCTTC | CASSLTLSSSYNEQFF
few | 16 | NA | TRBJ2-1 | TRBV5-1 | TGCGCCAGCAGCGTGATACGGGGGAGCTCCTACAATGAGCAGTTCTTC | CASSVIRGSSYNEQFF
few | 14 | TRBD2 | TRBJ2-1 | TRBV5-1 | TGCGCCAGCAGCCTCCCTAGCGGGAGGGGTGAGCAGTTCTTC | CASSLPSGRGEQFF
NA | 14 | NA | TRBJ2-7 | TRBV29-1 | TGCAGCGTTGTCGTGGCGGAGACGTTTGGTGAGCAGTACTTC | CSVVVAETFGEQYF
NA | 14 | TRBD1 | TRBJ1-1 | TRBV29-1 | TGCAGCGTGGTAGGGGGACAGGGGGTAACTGAAGCTTTCTTT | CSVVGGQGVTEAFF
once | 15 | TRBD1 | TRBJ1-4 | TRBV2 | TGTGCCAGCAGTCGGCAGGGGGCAACTAATGAAAAACTGTTTTTT | CASSRQGATNEKLFF
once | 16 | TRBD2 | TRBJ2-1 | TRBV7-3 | TGTGCCAGCAGCTTACTAGCGGGAGCTACCTACAATGAGCAGTTCTTC | CASSLLAGATYNEQFF
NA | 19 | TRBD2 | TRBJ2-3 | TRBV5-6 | TGTGCCAGCAGACAATCTAAGGAACTAGCGGGGGGTTCCACAGATACGCAGTATTTT | CASRQSKELAGGSTDTQYF
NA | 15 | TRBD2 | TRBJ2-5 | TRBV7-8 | TGTGCCAGCAGCTTAGTGGGGAGGGCCGAGGAGACCCAGTACTTC | CASSLVGRAEETQYF
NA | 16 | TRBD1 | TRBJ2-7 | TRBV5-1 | TGCGCCAGCAGCATACAACCGGGACAGGGAGCCTACGAGCAGTACTTC | CASSIQPGQGAYEQYF
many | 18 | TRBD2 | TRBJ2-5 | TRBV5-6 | TGTGCCAGCAGCTTGGCCGTCGCAGCGGGAGGGCCCCAAGAGACCCAGTACTTC | CASSLAVAAGGPQETQYF
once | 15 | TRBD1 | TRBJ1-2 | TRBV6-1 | TGTGCCAGCACTGGTCCGGGACAGGGGGCAAGGGGCTACACCTTC | CASTGPGQGARGYTF
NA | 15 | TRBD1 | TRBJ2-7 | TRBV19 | TGTGCCAGTAGTATGATGGGACAGGGGGTCTACGAGCAGTACTTC | CASSMMGQGVYEQYF
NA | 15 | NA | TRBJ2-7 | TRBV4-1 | TGCGCCAGCAGCCAAGCGCACAGGGCTGTCTACGAGCAGTACTTC | CASSQAHRAVYEQYF
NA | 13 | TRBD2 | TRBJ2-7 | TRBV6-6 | TGTGCCACGGCTAGCGGGAGGCTCGACGAGCAGTACTTC | CATASGRLDEQYF
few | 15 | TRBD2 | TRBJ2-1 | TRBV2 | TGTGCCAGCAGTGCAGGACTAGCGGGACTCAATGAGCAGTTCTTC | CASSAGLAGLNEQFF
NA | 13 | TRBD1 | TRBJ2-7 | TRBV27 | TGTGCCAGCACCAGGACAGGGACCTACGAGCAGTACTTC | CASTRTGTYEQYF
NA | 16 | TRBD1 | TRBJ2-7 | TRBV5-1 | TGCGCCAGCGGCCAAACGCCGGGACAGGGCTTCTACGAGCAGTACTTC | CASGQTPGQGFYEQYF
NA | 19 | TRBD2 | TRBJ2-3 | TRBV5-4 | TGTGCCAGCAGCCCGGGCGGTCTAGCGGGAGACCTACGGGCAGATACGCAGTATTTT | CASSPGGLAGDLRADTQYF
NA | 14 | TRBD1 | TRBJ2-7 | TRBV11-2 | TGTGCCAGCAGCCGCGGGACAGGTCCCTACGAGCAGTACTTC | CASSRGTGPYEQYF
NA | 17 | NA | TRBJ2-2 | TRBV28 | TGTGCCAGCAGTTCCCCCGGGGCTTGGAGGGGCACCGGGGAGCTGTTTTTT | CASSSPGAWRGTGELFF
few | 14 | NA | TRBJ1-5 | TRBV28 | TGTGCCAGCAGTTTAAACAGGGTAGGTCAGCCCCAGCATTTT | CASSLNRVGQPQHF